Following are 23 T cell receptor beta chains from one sample sequenced in a study of blood T cell repertoires in COVID-19 (dated by TCRdb to 2019 to 2021). Receptors were amplified or captured by the immunoSEQ multiplex PCR assay. The clones in this table, taken by TCRdb from immuneACCESS, are in-frame only. Not every clone is retained; where verified, under half of the shortfall comes from an unresolved V gene, and the cause of the rest is unknown. This sample has 130,000 to 150,000 clones in its table, and around 89% of those were observed once. Clones ranked in the top ten supply 1.2% of the sample. The sequencing sample was made of PBMCs or T cells enriched from blood (not recorded which). Receptor source: a woman between 25 and 40 years old with acute COVID-19.

The chain couples TRBV4-3 to TRBJ2-2; D might be TRBD2 (5 bases). The V gene lost 0 bases and the J gene lost 1 base, with 12 bases spanning the gap. The CDR3 runs 17 residues. In germline, CDR1 is LGHNA, CDR2 YSLEER. The DNA of the CDR3 is TGCGCCAGCAGCCAAGATGGAGAGGGTTTGAACACCGGGGAGCTGTTTTTT. Amino acid sequence: CASSQDGEGLNTGELFF.

The rearrangement joins TRBV25-1 to TRBJ2-5, with TRBD1 matching 9 bases. This CDR3 region has 15 residues. CDR1 and CDR2 from the germline V gene are MGHDK and SYGVNS. The V gene end was trimmed by 5 bases and the J gene end by 4 bases; junction bases not matched to a gene: 8. As DNA, the CDR3 is TGTGCCAGCAGTAGGGGACAGGGTATCGGAGAGACCCAGTACTTC. Protein product: CASSRGQGIGETQYF.

The chain couples TRBV5-5 to TRBJ1-2; possible D gene TRBD1, 5 bases. Germline V CDR1 and CDR2: SGHKS, YYEKEE (reference sequence). CDR3 length: 13 amino acids. The V and J ends lost 4 bases and 4 bases respectively, with 11 bases between them. CDR3 DNA: TGTGCCAGCAGCCGGGACTGGGGCTATGGCTACACCTTC. Its translation is CASSRDWGYGYTF. Based on the CDR3 plus reference TRBV5-5 and TRBJ1-2, the full variable domain is DAGVTQSPTHLIKTRGQQVTLRCSPISGHKSVSWYQQVLGQGPQFIFQYYEKEERGRGNFPDRFSARQFPNYSSELNVNALLLGDSALYLCASSRDWGYGYTFGSGTRLTVV.

V usage is TRBV7-9 and J usage is TRBJ2-3; 7 nucleotides line up with TRBD1. The germline CDR1 and CDR2 sequences are SEHNR and FQNEAQ (reference sequence). J gave up 0 bases and V 5 bases, and 2 bases lay outside the gene matches. The CDR3 spans 14 residues. The CDR3 DNA sequence: TGTGCCAGCAGCCAGGGGGTTAGCACAGATACGCAGTATTTT. Its protein is CASSQGVSTDTQYF. Variable domain in full (rest from reference TRBV7-9 and TRBJ2-3): DTGVSQNPRHKITKRGQNVTFRCDPISEHNRLYWYRQTLGQGPEFLTYFQNEAQLEKSRLLSDRFSAERPKGSFSTLEIQRTEQGDSAMYLCASSQGVSTDTQYFGPGTRLTVL.

The chain links TRBV10-3 to TRBJ2-7; TRBD2 matches 12 bases. Germline lookup yields CDR1 ENHRY and CDR2 SYGVKD. Losses at the gene ends were 0 bases for V and 6 bases for J; bases not matched to a gene: 3. The CDR3 consists of 15 residues. CDR3 DNA: TGTGCCATCAGTGAGTCACTAGCGGGAGGCTCCGAGCAGTACTTC. Translation gives CAISESLAGGSEQYF.

The chain has TRBV29-1 and TRBJ2-3, with D uncertain. Trimming left V 3 bases short and J 5 bases short, with 12 bases between. In germline, CDR1 is SQVTM, CDR2 ANQGSEA. CDR3 length: 13 residues. In nucleotides, the CDR3 is TGCAGCGTTGATCCGAGTAGCCGAGATACGCAGTATTTT. It encodes CSVDPSSRDTQYF.

V gene TRBV6-5 combines with J gene TRBJ2-3; 7 bases are shared with TRBD2. The CDR3 spans 16 residues. Germline values: CDR1 MNHEY, CDR2 SVGAGI. The trim removed 4 bases at V and 0 bases at J, leaving 7 bases unmatched. The chain's CDR3 is CASSFQSGTSTDTQYF. The CDR3, as DNA: TGTGCCAGCAGTTTCCAAAGCGGGACTAGCACAGATACGCAGTATTTT.

This sequence joins TRBV30 and TRBJ1-2, with D unresolved. This CDR3 is 13 amino acids long. Germline loops: CDR1 GTSNPN, CDR2 SVGIG (reference sequence). V was clipped by 0 bases and J by 7 bases, with 12 bases between them. This CDR3 reads CAWSVWEGSGYTF. CDR3 coding DNA: TGTGCCTGGAGTGTATGGGAAGGGAGTGGCTACACCTTC.

V usage is TRBV5-4 and J usage is TRBJ2-5; 7 positions match TRBD1. The CDR3 contains 13 residues. V was clipped by 5 bases and J by 5 bases; unmatched bases: 6. In germline, CDR1 is SGHNT, CDR2 YYREEE (reference sequence). The CDR3 sequence is CASRTGVGETQYF. CDR3 nucleotides: TGTGCCAGCAGAACAGGGGTCGGGGAGACCCAGTACTTC.

This chain joins TRBV9 and TRBJ1-1; D unresolved. Deletions cut 0 bases from V and 6 bases from J, with 9 bases between. This CDR3 has 13 amino acids. Germline lookup yields CDR1 SGDLS and CDR2 YYNGEE. The CDR3 nucleotides read TGTGCCAGCAGCGTAGTGGGAGAATCTGAAGCTTTCTTT. Protein: CASSVVGESEAFF. The full variable domain, completed using reference TRBV9 and TRBJ1-1, is DSGVTQTPKHLITATGQRVTLRCSPRSGDLSVYWYQQSLDQGLQFLIQYYNGEERAKGNILERFSAQQFPDLHSELNLSSLELGDSALYFCASSVVGESEAFFGQGTRLTVV.

V usage is TRBV4-1 and J usage is TRBJ2-2, with 10 bases lining up with TRBD2. The CDR3 extends over 15 amino acids. The V gene end was trimmed by 8 bases and the J gene end by 2 bases; junction bases not matched to a gene: 5. The germline gives CDR1 MGHRA, CDR2 YSYEKL. In DNA, the CDR3 is TGCGCCAGCGGTCGGACTAGCGGTAACACCGGGGAGCTGTTTTTT. Translation gives CASGRTSGNTGELFF.

This clone was seen just once. The genes are TRBV7-9 and TRBJ2-5; 9 bases map to TRBD1. Germline CDR1 SEHNR, CDR2 FQNEAQ (reference sequence). J was trimmed by 5 bases and V by 5 bases; bases with no gene match: 6. CDR3 length equals 14 residues. The DNA of the CDR3 is TGTGCCAGCAGCGTCCGGGACAGGGATGAGACCCAGTACTTC. The encoded protein is CASSVRDRDETQYF.

This clone has a single count. This chain joins TRBV28 and TRBJ1-2, with D unclear. V lost 4 bases to trimming and J lost 2 bases, with 11 bases between them. The CDR3 runs to 14 residues. CDR1 and CDR2 (germline): MDHEN, SYDVKM. The DNA of the CDR3 is TGTGCCAGCAGTTCTCAGAGCGGGAACTATGGCTACACCTTC. It yields the protein CASSSQSGNYGYTF.

This chain uses TRBV19 with TRBJ2-3, with D maybe TRBD2 (5 bases). V lost 6 bases and J 4 bases, leaving 17 bases between the germline ends. Per the germline V gene, CDR1 is LNHDA and CDR2 is SQIVND (reference sequence). There are 15 residues in the CDR3. The CDR3 here is CASSSPGQRSDTQYF. In DNA, the CDR3 is TGTGCCAGTAGCAGCCCCGGGCAGCGGTCAGATACGCAGTATTTT.

This clone was found once. V gene TRBV30 combines with J gene TRBJ1-6; no clear D. The V gene lost 3 bases and the J gene lost 7 bases, with 13 bases spanning the gap. Germline assignment: CDR1 GTSNPN and CDR2 SVGIG (reference sequence). The CDR3 has 14 residues. CDR3 bases: TGTGCCTGGAGATCTTGGCTCATCAATTCACCCCTCCACTTT. Translating it yields CAWRSWLINSPLHF.

The chain couples TRBV7-8 to TRBJ1-5; D gene ambiguous. Between the trimmed V and J ends, which lost 0 bases and 5 bases, there was a span of 11 bases. This CDR3 comprises 15 residues. The germline gives CDR1 SGHVS, CDR2 FQNEAQ. CDR3 in amino acids: CASSLAGRPHQPQHF. CDR3 coding DNA: TGTGCCAGCAGCTTAGCGGGCAGACCCCATCAGCCCCAGCATTTT.

This clone came up a few times. V is TRBV19 and J is TRBJ1-2; TRBD1 matches at 7 bases. Germline CDR1 and CDR2: LNHDA and SQIVND (reference sequence). This CDR3 is 12 amino acids long. V trimming: 5 bases; J trimming: 8 bases; junction bases outside the gene matches: 5. CDR3 sequence (DNA): TGTGCCAGTAGTGCCGAGGACAGGGGCTACACCTTC. Translation: CASSAEDRGYTF.

The genes are TRBV12-3 or TRBV12-4 and TRBJ2-7; D is possibly TRBD2 (5 bases). This CDR3 region has 11 residues. Trimming left V 3 bases short and J 7 bases short, with 7 bases between. The CDR3 DNA is TGTGCCAGCAGTTTTTGGAGGGAGCAGTACTTC. It is translated as CASSFWREQYF.

The chain combines TRBV9 with TRBJ2-1, with TRBD2 matching 10 bases. The trim removed 4 bases at V and 4 bases at J, leaving 23 bases unmatched. Per the germline V gene, CDR1 is SGDLS and CDR2 is YYNGEE. There are 21 residues in the CDR3. CDR3: CASSQSGSYYLAGAGYNEQFF. Here the CDR3 DNA reads TGTGCCAGCAGCCAATCAGGGTCCTACTACCTAGCGGGAGCTGGGTACAATGAGCAGTTCTTC.

The genes are TRBV19 and TRBJ1-1; 10 nucleotides line up with TRBD1. The CDR3 loop spans 15 amino acids. V lost 6 bases, J lost 4 bases, and 8 bases stayed unmatched. From germline, CDR1 is LNHDA and CDR2 SQIVND (reference sequence). The CDR3 here is CASRARTGGFTEAFF. The DNA for the CDR3 is TGTGCCAGTAGGGCCAGGACAGGGGGGTTCACTGAAGCTTTCTTT.

CDR3 bases: TGTGCCACCTCCATGGTAGCGGCGGCAGATACGCAGTATTTT. Translation: CATSMVAAADTQYF. The gene calls are TRBV7-8 and TRBJ2-3; TRBD2 is a possible D gene (6 bases). This CDR3 contains 14 residues. Per germline, CDR1 SGHVS and CDR2 FQNEAQ. The germline V and J ends were trimmed by 10 bases and 4 bases, with 18 bases remaining between them.

The rearrangement links TRBV9 to TRBJ2-7; a possible D gene is TRBD1 (6 bases). The CDR3 runs to 15 residues. The germline V gene has CDR1 SGDLS and CDR2 YYNGEE. With 3 bases removed from V and 4 bases from J, the gap between germline ends came to 17 bases. The CDR3 DNA reads as TGTGCCAGCAGCGATAAACCGGGACAATATTACGAGCAGTACTTC. Its protein product is CASSDKPGQYYEQYF.

The chain couples TRBV9 to TRBJ1-3; 9 bases line up with TRBD1. Germline-derived CDR1 and CDR2 are SGDLS and YYNGEE. The trim removed 4 bases at V and 9 bases at J, leaving 8 bases unmatched. This CDR3 comprises 14 residues. DNA for the CDR3: TGTGCCAGCAGCTCTCGGACAGGGGAGAGCACCATATATTTT. This sequence encodes CASSSRTGESTIYF.